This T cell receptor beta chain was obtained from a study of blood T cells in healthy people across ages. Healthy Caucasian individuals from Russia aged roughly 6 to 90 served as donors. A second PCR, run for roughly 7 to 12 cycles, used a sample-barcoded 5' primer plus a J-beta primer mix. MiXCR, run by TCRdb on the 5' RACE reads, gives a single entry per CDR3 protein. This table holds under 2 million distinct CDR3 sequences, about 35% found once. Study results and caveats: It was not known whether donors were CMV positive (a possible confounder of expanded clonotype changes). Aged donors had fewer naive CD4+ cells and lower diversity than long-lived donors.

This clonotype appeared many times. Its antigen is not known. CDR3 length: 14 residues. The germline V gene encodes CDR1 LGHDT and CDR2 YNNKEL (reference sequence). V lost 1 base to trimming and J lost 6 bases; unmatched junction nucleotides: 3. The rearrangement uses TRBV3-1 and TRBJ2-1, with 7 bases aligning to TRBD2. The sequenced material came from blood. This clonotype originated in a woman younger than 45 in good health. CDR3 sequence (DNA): TGTGCCAGCAGCCAAGTTGGGAGGGGCAATGAGCAGTTCTTC. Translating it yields CASSQVGRGNEQFF.